These 14 T cell receptor beta chains were all obtained from the same sample, sequenced in a study of CD8+ T cells in alopecia areata. Sequencing templates came from extracted RNA that was reverse transcribed into cDNA. Libraries were prepared by immunoSEQ multiplex PCR; TCRdb keeps only in-frame clonotypes and omits some of them. The sample carries around 140,000 clones, around 60% recorded once. Sequencing was performed on CD4+ T cells sorted from blood, taken at week 0. All receptors come from a human donor with alopecia areata.

The chain carries TRBV25-1 and TRBJ2-1; 10 nucleotides line up with TRBD1. The CDR3 spans 15 residues. With V trimmed by 4 bases and J by 10 bases, 10 bases remained unmatched. Germline assignment: CDR1 MGHDK and CDR2 SYGVNS. The CDR3 coding sequence is TGTGCCAGCAGTGCCCGCGGGACAGGGGATTGGGAGCAGTTCTTC. Translation: CASSARGTGDWEQFF.

The chain uses TRBV2 and TRBJ1-2, with D maybe TRBD1 (6 bases). Germline CDR1 is SNHLY and CDR2 is FYNNEI. The length of the CDR3 is 13 residues. V lost 4 bases to trimming and J lost 4 bases, with 10 bases between them. CDR3 sequence: CASSVWGPYGYTF. The CDR3 DNA sequence: TGTGCCAGCAGTGTCTGGGGGCCCTATGGCTACACCTTC. Together with reference TRBV2 and TRBJ1-2, the CDR3 gives the full variable domain: EPEVTQTPSHQVTQMGQEVILRCVPISNHLYFYWYRQILGQKVEFLVSFYNNEISEKSEIFDDQFSVERPDGSNFTLKIRSTKLEDSAMYFCASSVWGPYGYTFGSGTRLTVV.

This clone was seen only a few times. The chain uses TRBV7-2 and TRBJ2-7, with a weak D call TRBD1 (5 bases). The CDR3 extends over 15 amino acids. Germline lookup yields CDR1 SGHTA and CDR2 FQGNSA. The germline V and J ends were trimmed by 2 bases and 6 bases, with 17 bases remaining between them. The CDR3 here is CASSLKTGRTGEQYF. As DNA, the CDR3 is TGTGCCAGCAGCTTAAAAACAGGAAGGACGGGCGAGCAGTACTTC.

In the case of this clone: At the DNA level, this CDR3 is encoded by other sequences in the same sample as well. The rearrangement joins TRBV29-1 to TRBJ1-2; D remains unclear. Germline V gene data show CDR1 as SQVTM and CDR2 as ANQGSEA. V was trimmed by 3 bases and J by 7 bases, leaving 0 bases between them. This CDR3 has 8 residues. The CDR3 DNA follows: TGCAGCGTTGATGGCTACACCTTC. Residues: CSVDGYTF.

The chain couples TRBV2 to TRBJ1-5; D not certain. Trimming stripped 2 bases from V and 5 bases from J, with 7 bases between. The CDR3 loop spans 13 amino acids. Per germline, CDR1 SNHLY and CDR2 FYNNEI. The CDR3 loop reads CASSETEDQPQHF. The DNA of the CDR3 is TGTGCCAGCAGTGAAACAGAAGATCAGCCCCAGCATTTT.

This clone was counted ten times or more. The sample holds other DNA sequences that translate to the same CDR3. This chain joins TRBV11-2 and TRBJ2-3; no clear D gene. V gave up 4 bases and J gave up 2 bases, with 4 bases separating them. Per the germline V gene, CDR1 is SGHAT and CDR2 is FQNNGV. This CDR3 has 12 residues. CDR3 in amino acids: CASSSITDTQYF. The DNA of the CDR3 is TGTGCCAGCAGCTCGATCACAGATACGCAGTATTTT.

The chain couples TRBV9 to TRBJ2-7; 7 bases are a match to TRBD2. The CDR3 covers 15 residues. V dropped 0 bases and J dropped 4; count of bases not matched to a gene: 7. The germline V gene encodes CDR1 SGDLS and CDR2 YYNGEE. CDR3 bases: TGTGCCAGCAGCGTAGGGAGCGGGGTGTATTACGAGCAGTACTTC. It codes for CASSVGSGVYYEQYF.

The CDR3 sequence is CASSIGTSGFTDTQYF. The CDR3 DNA is TGCGCCAGCAGCATTGGAACTAGCGGCTTCACAGATACGCAGTATTTT. The chain links TRBV5-1 to TRBJ2-3; 8 bases are shared with TRBD2. Losses at the gene ends were 4 bases for V and 2 bases for J; bases not matched to a gene: 9. The CDR3 length is 16 residues. Germline V lookup: CDR1 SGHRS, CDR2 YFSETQ.

A single count supports this clone. The chain joins TRBV30 to TRBJ2-1; 10 nucleotides agree with TRBD2. The germline gives CDR1 GTSNPN, CDR2 SVGIG (reference sequence). The CDR3 sequence is 14 residues long. V shed 7 bases and J 5 bases; nucleotides not matched to a gene: 8. The CDR3 DNA sequence: TGTGCCTCCACCCCACTAGCGGGGAACAATGAGCAGTTCTTC. It codes for CASTPLAGNNEQFF.

This clone was seen more than once but under ten times. The genes are TRBV7-8 and TRBJ1-1, with TRBD1 identical over 7 bases. Germline CDR1 reads SGHVS; CDR2 reads FQNEAQ. The J segment lost 2 bases and the V segment lost 5 bases, leaving 5 bases of the junction unmatched. CDR3 length: 14 amino acids. The CDR3 loop reads CASSTRGPNTEAFF. Here the CDR3 DNA reads TGTGCCAGCAGCACGAGGGGGCCTAACACTGAAGCTTTCTTT.

This sequence joins TRBV4-2 and TRBJ2-3, with TRBD2 identical over 13 bases. Germline V lookup: CDR1 LGHNA, CDR2 YNFKEQ. V dropped 5 bases and J dropped 5; count of bases not matched to a gene: 10. The CDR3 extends over 17 amino acids. This CDR3 reads CASSSTSGGGRGDTQYF. The DNA of the CDR3 is TGTGCCAGCAGCTCTACTAGCGGGGGGGGCCGCGGAGATACGCAGTATTTT.

The CDR3 nucleotides are TGTGCCATCGGTAAGGACACCTACAATGAGCAGTTCTTC. Amino acid sequence: CAIGKDTYNEQFF. V gene TRBV10-3 combines with J gene TRBJ2-1, with D possibly matching TRBD1 (5 bases). Trimming pared 8 bases from V and 2 bases from J, leaving 10 bases between. This CDR3 comprises 13 residues. Germline V CDR1 and CDR2: ENHRY, SYGVKD.

The rearrangement joins TRBV2 to TRBJ2-7, with D perhaps given as TRBD1 or TRBD2 (5 bases each). The germline V and J ends were trimmed by 5 bases and 2 bases, with 10 bases remaining between them. This CDR3 is 13 amino acids long. CDR1 is SNHLY and CDR2 is FYNNEI in the germline V gene. The CDR3 spells CASSYMGAYEQYF. The CDR3 region has the DNA TGTGCCAGCAGTTATATGGGGGCCTACGAGCAGTACTTC. Full variable domain (outside the CDR3, taken from reference TRBV2 and TRBJ2-7): EPEVTQTPSHQVTQMGQEVILRCVPISNHLYFYWYRQILGQKVEFLVSFYNNEISEKSEIFDDQFSVERPDGSNFTLKIRSTKLEDSAMYFCASSYMGAYEQYFGPGTRLTVT.

V usage is TRBV6-5 and J usage is TRBJ2-3, with D possibly matching TRBD1 (6 bases). Per the germline V gene, CDR1 is MNHEY and CDR2 is SVGAGI. V was cut by 7 bases and J by 2 bases, with 13 bases left in between. The length of the CDR3 is 14 residues. The CDR3 bases are TGTGCCAGCAAGAAGACAGGAGTCACAGATACGCAGTATTTT. Protein product: CASKKTGVTDTQYF.